This TCR beta chain was sequenced for a study of identical twins. This clonotype was seen a handful of times. The antigen is undetermined. Healthy Caucasians made up all donors. Trimming cost V 6 bases and J 6 bases; bases outside gene matches: 11. CDR3 size: 14 residues. Germline V CDR1 and CDR2: SQVTM, ANQGSEA. The study, taken as a whole, reports: Models predicted too little out-of-frame TCR alpha sharing in monozygotic twins. Memory repertoires lacked the insertion deficit that abundant cord blood beta clonotypes showed. Diverse VJ usage suggested most zero-insertion clonotypes were not invariant T cells.

Each CDR3 protein is one row after TCRdb ran MiXCR on the 5' RACE reads. The top ten clones hold 1.6% of a sample with approximately 680,000 distinct CDR3 sequences, under 8.5% of them seen once. This sample was shared with a second study, whose subject was yellow fever vaccine responses in identical twins.

The TCR was taken from a woman aged 18-30 years in good health. The specimen sequenced was PBMCs. This sequence joins TRBV29-1 and TRBJ2-3, with 8 bases lining up with TRBD2. In nucleotides, the CDR3 is TGCAGCGTCCTTAGGACAGCGGGAGTGGATACGCAGTATTTT. Translated: CSVLRTAGVDTQYF.